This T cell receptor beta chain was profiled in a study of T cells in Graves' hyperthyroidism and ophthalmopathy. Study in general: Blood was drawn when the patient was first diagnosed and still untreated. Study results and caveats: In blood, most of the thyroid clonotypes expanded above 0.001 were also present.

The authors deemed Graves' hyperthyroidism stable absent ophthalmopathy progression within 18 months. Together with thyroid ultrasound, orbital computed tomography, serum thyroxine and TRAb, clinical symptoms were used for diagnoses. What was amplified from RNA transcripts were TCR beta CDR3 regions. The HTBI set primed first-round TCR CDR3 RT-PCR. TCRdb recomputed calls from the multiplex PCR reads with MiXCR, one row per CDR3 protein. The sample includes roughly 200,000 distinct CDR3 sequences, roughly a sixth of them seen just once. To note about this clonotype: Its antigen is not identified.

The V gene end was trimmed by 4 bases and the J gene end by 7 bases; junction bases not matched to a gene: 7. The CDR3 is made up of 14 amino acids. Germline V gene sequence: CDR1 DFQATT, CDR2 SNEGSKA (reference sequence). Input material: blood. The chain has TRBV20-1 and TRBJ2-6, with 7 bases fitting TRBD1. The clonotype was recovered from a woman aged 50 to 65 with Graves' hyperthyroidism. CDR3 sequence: CSAIGDSTANVLTF. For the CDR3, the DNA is TGCAGTGCTATAGGGGACAGTACCGCCAACGTCCTGACTTTC.